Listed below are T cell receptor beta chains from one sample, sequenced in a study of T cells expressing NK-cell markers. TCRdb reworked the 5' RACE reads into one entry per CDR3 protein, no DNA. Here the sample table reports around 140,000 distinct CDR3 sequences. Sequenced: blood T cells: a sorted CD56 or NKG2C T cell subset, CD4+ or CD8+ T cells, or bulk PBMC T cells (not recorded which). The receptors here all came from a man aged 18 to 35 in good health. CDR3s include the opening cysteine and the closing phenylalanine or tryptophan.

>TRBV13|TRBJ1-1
CASSLLGQGNTEAFF
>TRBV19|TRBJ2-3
CASSIPETGPDTQYF
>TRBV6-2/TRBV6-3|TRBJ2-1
CASSYNSGRAGEQFF
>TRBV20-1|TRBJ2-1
CSARGDVAGGPNEQFF
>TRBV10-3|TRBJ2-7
CAITSDRSYEQYF
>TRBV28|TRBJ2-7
CASYPRDLHYEQYF
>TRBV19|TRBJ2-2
CASSLQGAGGELFF
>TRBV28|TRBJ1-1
CASCGWDTEAFF
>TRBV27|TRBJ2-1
CASSPPSIEQFF
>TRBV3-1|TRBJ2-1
CASSQGTGGAGNEQFF
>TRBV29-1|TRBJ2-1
CSVEMGLADNEQFF
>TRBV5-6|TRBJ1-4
CASSLVGTEGGLFF
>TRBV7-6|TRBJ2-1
CASSLAGQGAGEQFF
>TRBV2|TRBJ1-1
CASSESPGPEAFF
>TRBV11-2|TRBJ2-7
CASSKDRAGWGEQYF
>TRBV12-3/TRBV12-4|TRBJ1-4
CASSPKGGGVEKLFF
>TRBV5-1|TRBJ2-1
CASSFSKQGARLIDEQFF
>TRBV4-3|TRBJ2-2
CASSQATGQTGELFF
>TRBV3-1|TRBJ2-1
CASSQRGGYDEQFF
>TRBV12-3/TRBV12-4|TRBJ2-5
CASSLVAPKETQYF
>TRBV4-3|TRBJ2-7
CASSQDGTSGINEQYF
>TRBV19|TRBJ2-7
CASSLTSGRALSYEQYF
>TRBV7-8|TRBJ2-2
CASSLSGGRMNTGELFF
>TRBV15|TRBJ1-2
CATSPTAGGDGYTF
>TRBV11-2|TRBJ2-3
CASSLGTGGRTDTQYF
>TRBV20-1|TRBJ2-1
CSANGLAGGDYNEQFF
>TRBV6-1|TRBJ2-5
CASSDPGTGLQETQYF
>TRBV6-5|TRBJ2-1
CASSYSIRGGSYNEQFF
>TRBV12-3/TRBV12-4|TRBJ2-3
CATREGLVSTDTQYF
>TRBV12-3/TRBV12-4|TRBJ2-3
CASSLLAGETPQYF
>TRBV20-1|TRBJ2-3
CSGDGRRADTQYF
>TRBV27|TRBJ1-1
CASRGAGTEAFF
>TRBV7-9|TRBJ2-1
CASSPIRVNDEQFF
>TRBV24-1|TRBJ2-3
CATSDFDGSHTDTQYF
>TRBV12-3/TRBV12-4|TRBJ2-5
CASSLLGAGVETQYF
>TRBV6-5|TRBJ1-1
CASSYFTGNTEAFF
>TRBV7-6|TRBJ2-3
CASSWTSGGTDTQYF
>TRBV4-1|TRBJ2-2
CASGPGDMNTGELFF
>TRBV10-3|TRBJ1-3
CAIKREDPGNTIYF
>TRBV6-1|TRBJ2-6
CASCSFTGANVLTF
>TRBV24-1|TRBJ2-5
CATSVTGAGRKTQYF
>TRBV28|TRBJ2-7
CASRFTGVYEQYF
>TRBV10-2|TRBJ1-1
CASSESGQARTEAFF
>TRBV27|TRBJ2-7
CASSFRLAGIYEQYF